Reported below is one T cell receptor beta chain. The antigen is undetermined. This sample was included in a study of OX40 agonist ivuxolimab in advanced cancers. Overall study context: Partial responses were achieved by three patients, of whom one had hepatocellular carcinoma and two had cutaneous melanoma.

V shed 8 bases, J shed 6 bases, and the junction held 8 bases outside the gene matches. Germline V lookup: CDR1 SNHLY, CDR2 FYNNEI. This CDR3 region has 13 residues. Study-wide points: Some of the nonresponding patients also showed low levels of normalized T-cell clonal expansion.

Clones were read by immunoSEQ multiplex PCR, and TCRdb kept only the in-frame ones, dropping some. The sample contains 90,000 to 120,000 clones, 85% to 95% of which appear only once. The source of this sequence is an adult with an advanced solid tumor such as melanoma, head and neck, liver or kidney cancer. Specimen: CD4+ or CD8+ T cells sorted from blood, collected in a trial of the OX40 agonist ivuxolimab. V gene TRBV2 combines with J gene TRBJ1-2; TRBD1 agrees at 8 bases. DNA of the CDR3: TGTGCCAGCCCGCCGGACAGGGTAAATGGCTACACCTTC. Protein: CASPPDRVNGYTF.